A single sample gave rise to the 31 T cell receptor beta chains below, sequenced in a study of STAT3 mutations in large granular lymphocyte leukemia. Notes on the study in general: Every T-LGLL patient had at least one immunodominant TCRbeta clonotype.

TCRdb's copy holds only in-frame clones and misses some; the assay was immunoSEQ multiplex PCR. The sample yields about 5,500 clones, around 94% seen once. The antigens for these receptors are not known. The source material was peripheral blood mononuclear cells. These receptors were obtained from a man aged 55 to 70 with T-cell large granular lymphocyte leukemia. Some clones in this sample may be carry-over from other donors' samples.

The chain is built from TRBV5-1 and TRBJ1-2; D remains ambiguous. Germline-derived CDR1 and CDR2 are SGHRS and YFSETQ. The CDR3 loop spans 15 amino acids. V was shortened by 5 bases and J by 2 bases, with 16 bases between the two germline ends. The DNA for the CDR3 is TGCGCCAGCAGTCCAACCGTCGGGATAAACTATGGCTACACCTTC. Translating gives CASSPTVGINYGYTF.

This rearrangement joins TRBV9 to TRBJ1-5; TRBD1 is a possible D gene (5 bases). The CDR3 spans 14 residues. V lost 9 bases, J lost 0 bases, and 13 bases lay in between. Per the germline V gene, CDR1 is SGDLS and CDR2 is YYNGEE. The CDR3 is CATGGVYSNQPQHF. In nucleotides, the CDR3 is TGTGCCACTGGGGGGGTTTATAGCAATCAGCCCCAGCATTTT. The whole variable domain, remainder taken from reference TRBV9 and TRBJ1-5, is DSGVTQTPKHLITATGQRVTLRCSPRSGDLSVYWYQQSLDQGLQFLIQYYNGEERAKGNILERFSAQQFPDLHSELNLSSLELGDSALYFCATGGVYSNQPQHFGDGTRLSIL.

The rearrangement links TRBV4-2 to TRBJ1-4; TRBD1 aligns across 7 bases. The length of the CDR3 is 15 residues. The germline V gene has CDR1 LGHNA and CDR2 YNFKEQ. V trimming: 1 base; J trimming: 4 bases; junction bases outside the gene matches: 3. The CDR3 here is CASSQGQGDNEKLFF. Here the CDR3 DNA reads TGTGCCAGCAGCCAAGGGCAGGGGGATAATGAAAAACTGTTTTTT.

This rearrangement joins TRBV5-1 to TRBJ2-2, with D unclear. The V gene's germline CDR1 is SGHRS and CDR2 YFSETQ. V was shortened by 5 bases and J by 1 base, with 15 bases between the two germline ends. The CDR3 length is 16 residues. CDR3 in DNA: TGCGCCAGCAGGGCGGACGGTGGAAGGAACACCGGGGAGCTGTTTTTT. Translating gives CASRADGGRNTGELFF.

The chain carries TRBV7-6 and TRBJ2-2; no clear D. V lost 5 bases and J lost 0, with 13 bases in between. Looked up from germline, CDR1 is SGHVS and CDR2 is FNYEAQ. The CDR3 totals 16 residues. CDR3 in DNA: TGTGCCAGCAGCGCAGAACAAGCATCGAACACCGGGGAGCTGTTTTTT. Protein sequence: CASSAEQASNTGELFF.

The rearrangement uses TRBV7-6 and TRBJ1-4; D uncertain. Per the germline V gene, CDR1 is SGHVS and CDR2 is FNYEAQ. Trimming stripped 1 base from V and 0 bases from J, with 3 bases between. The CDR3 has 14 amino acids. CDR3 residues: CASSLGATNEKLFF. In DNA, the CDR3 is TGTGCCAGCAGCTTAGGTGCAACTAATGAAAAACTGTTTTTT.

The CDR3 DNA reads as TGTGCCAGCAGCGTAGGGACAGCACGCTATGAAAAACTGTTTTTT. The encoded protein is CASSVGTARYEKLFF. The rearrangement links TRBV7-8 to TRBJ1-4, with 7 positions matching TRBD1. Germline V CDR1 and CDR2: SGHVS, FQNEAQ. The CDR3 consists of 15 residues. Trimming removed 5 bases from V and 6 bases from J; junction bases left unmatched: 9.

CDR3 sequence: CASSLQGNQPQHF. CDR3 nucleotides: TGTGCCAGTAGCCTTCAGGGGAATCAGCCCCAGCATTTT. V and J are TRBV19 and TRBJ1-5; D perhaps matches TRBD1 (6 bases). CDR1 is LNHDA and CDR2 is SQIVND in the germline V gene (reference sequence). V was clipped by 6 bases and J by 4 bases, with 10 bases between them. The CDR3 length is 13 residues.

The V and J genes are TRBV5-4 and TRBJ1-3; D uncertain. Per the germline V gene, CDR1 is SGHNT and CDR2 is YYREEE (reference sequence). This CDR3 is built from 13 residues. V was cut by 4 bases and J by 7 bases, with 12 bases left in between. The DNA for the CDR3 is TGTGCCAGCAGCCCCGATAACCACAACACCATATATTTT. Its protein is CASSPDNHNTIYF.

The chain uses TRBV30 and TRBJ2-2; 9 bases map to TRBD2. Germline lookup yields CDR1 GTSNPN and CDR2 SVGIG (reference sequence). CDR3 length: 17 residues. Trimming took 0 bases from V and 6 from J; bases not matched to a gene: 11. Here the CDR3 DNA reads TGTGCCTGGAGTGTACCTCTCGCGGGAGGGCCGCCCGGGGAGCTGTTTTTT. It yields the protein CAWSVPLAGGPPGELFF.

The J gene is TRBJ1-2, the V gene TRBV7-6; no firm D call. Germline V CDR1 and CDR2: SGHVS, FNYEAQ. The CDR3 is 14 amino acids. The V and J ends lost 5 bases and 3 bases respectively, with 13 bases between them. This chain's CDR3 is CASSTSGEDYGYTF. CDR3 DNA sequence: TGTGCCAGCAGCACGAGCGGGGAAGACTATGGCTACACCTTC. Full variable domain (rest looked up from reference TRBV7-6 and TRBJ1-2): GAGVSQSPRYKVTKRGQDVALRCDPISGHVSLYWYRQALGQGPEFLTYFNYEAQQDKSGLPNDRFSAERPEGSISTLTIQRTEQRDSAMYRCASSTSGEDYGYTFGSGTRLTVV.

This sequence joins TRBV18 and TRBJ1-2; 7 bases are shared with TRBD1. This CDR3 is built from 15 residues. Unmatched junction bases numbered 9, after V lost 4 bases and J lost 4 bases. Germline V gene data show CDR1 as KGHSH and CDR2 as LQKENI. The CDR3 here is CASSQWTGRSYGYTF. The DNA of the CDR3 is TGTGCCAGCTCACAGTGGACAGGTCGAAGCTATGGCTACACCTTC.

The chain is built from TRBV5-1 and TRBJ2-3, with 9 bases lining up with TRBD1. V was clipped by 0 bases and J by 1 base; unmatched bases: 3. The CDR3 covers 16 residues. Per the germline V gene, CDR1 is SGHRS and CDR2 is YFSETQ. As DNA, the CDR3 is TGCGCCAGCAGCTTGGGGGGACAGGGAGGCACAGATACGCAGTATTTT. Translation: CASSLGGQGGTDTQYF.

The gene calls are TRBV29-1 and TRBJ2-7; 7 bases line up with TRBD1. The CDR3 contains 12 residues. Germline lookup yields CDR1 SQVTM and CDR2 ANQGSEA. V lost 7 bases, J lost 2 bases, and 5 bases stayed unmatched. The CDR3 coding sequence is TGCAGCGCCCGGGACAGAGCCTACGAGCAGTACTTC. This translates into CSARDRAYEQYF.

This sequence joins TRBV5-8 and TRBJ1-5, with D maybe TRBD1 (5 bases). From germline, CDR1 is SGHTS and CDR2 YDEGEE. The V and J ends lost 0 bases and 0 bases respectively, with 13 bases between them. There are 17 residues in the CDR3. The CDR3 DNA follows: TGTGCCAGCAGCTTGGTTCCCGACAGTCGTAGCAATCAGCCCCAGCATTTT. This sequence encodes CASSLVPDSRSNQPQHF.

Comments on this clone: One end of the junction is discordant with germline, which a read error may explain. This chain joins TRBV28 and TRBJ2-2; 9 positions match TRBD1. CDR1 is MDHEN and CDR2 is SYDVKM in the germline V gene. The CDR3 contains 16 residues. The CDR3 bases are TGTGCCAGCAGCCCGCTGGGGACAGGGAACCCCGGGGAGCTGTTTTTT. It specifies CASSPLGTGNPGELFF.

The chain recombines TRBV30 with TRBJ2-2; the D is unclear. CDR1 is GTSNPN, CDR2 SVGIG, per germline (reference sequence). V dropped 2 bases and J dropped 6 bases, with 13 bases sitting between them. The CDR3 consists of 14 residues. The CDR3 DNA is TGTGCCTGGAGTCCGCTGGCTAGTGCCGGGGAGCTGTTTTTT. This codes for CAWSPLASAGELFF.

The chain employs TRBV19 and TRBJ1-2; no clear D gene. Between the trimmed V and J ends, which lost 5 bases and 4 bases, there was a span of 14 bases. CDR3 length: 14 amino acids. Germline CDR1 reads LNHDA; CDR2 reads SQIVND (reference sequence). CDR3 coding DNA: TGTGCCAGTAGTGCCACGGGAGACTCCTATGGCTACACCTTC. Translating it yields CASSATGDSYGYTF.

The gene calls are TRBV29-1 and TRBJ1-1; D is uncertain. This CDR3 has 11 residues. Germline V gene sequence: CDR1 SQVTM, CDR2 ANQGSEA. For the CDR3, the DNA is TGCAGTACCAAAGAAGGCACTGAAGCTTTCTTT. Protein product: CSTKEGTEAFF.

The chain recombines TRBV7-9 with TRBJ1-5; D gene ambiguous. This CDR3 contains 13 residues. From germline, CDR1 is SEHNR and CDR2 FQNEAQ (reference sequence). Trimming pared 0 bases from V and 9 bases from J, leaving 9 bases between. CDR3 region: CASSLATGRPQHF. The CDR3 DNA reads as TGTGCCAGCAGCTTAGCGACGGGTCGGCCCCAGCATTTT.

The rearrangement joins TRBV7-9 to TRBJ1-2; D unclear. V lost 5 bases to trimming and J lost 4 bases, with 8 bases between them. The CDR3 is 12 residues long. Germline loops: CDR1 SEHNR, CDR2 FQNEAQ (reference sequence). The CDR3 sequence is CASSPGIYGYTF. CDR3 coding DNA: TGTGCCAGCAGCCCCGGCATCTATGGCTACACCTTC.

This chain links TRBV19 with TRBJ1-2; weak D call: TRBD1 (5 bases). Germline-derived CDR1 and CDR2 are LNHDA and SQIVND (reference sequence). The ends were cut back, 3 bases at V and 6 bases at J, with 11 bases in the middle. The CDR3 spans 13 residues. CDR3 bases: TGTGCCAGTAGTATGGGGCAGGAGGATGGCTACACCTTC. Its translation is CASSMGQEDGYTF.

The V and J genes are TRBV30 and TRBJ2-5, with TRBD1 as a possible D gene (5 bases). The CDR3 contains 13 residues. V lost 2 bases and J 3 bases, leaving 10 bases between the germline ends. Looked up from germline, CDR1 is GTSNPN and CDR2 is SVGIG (reference sequence). The CDR3 protein is CAWSRGREETQYF. Written as DNA, the CDR3 is TGTGCCTGGAGTCGAGGCAGGGAAGAGACCCAGTACTTC.

V is TRBV4-3 and J is TRBJ2-7; 8 bases align to TRBD2. CDR1 is LGHNA, CDR2 YSLEER, per germline. J lost 6 bases, V lost 4 bases, and 14 bases had no gene match. The CDR3 is 16 residues long. The CDR3 loop reads CASSRAPTSATGEQYF. CDR3 nucleotides: TGCGCCAGCAGCCGGGCTCCGACTAGCGCTACAGGCGAGCAGTACTTC.

The chain has TRBV18 and TRBJ2-7; 14 bases are a match to TRBD2. Germline V gene data show CDR1 as KGHSH and CDR2 as LQKENI. The CDR3 runs 19 residues. V was clipped by 3 bases and J by 5 bases; unmatched bases: 15. The CDR3 DNA sequence: TGTGCCAGCTCACCTACCAAGGGACTAGCGGGGGTCAATGGCGACGAGCAGTACTTC. Protein product: CASSPTKGLAGVNGDEQYF.

V and J are TRBV30 and TRBJ2-5; TRBD2 agrees at 12 bases. V was pared by 4 bases and J by 2 bases, with 8 bases of the junction left unmatched. The CDR3 spans 16 residues. Per the germline V gene, CDR1 is GTSNPN and CDR2 is SVGIG (reference sequence). In DNA, the CDR3 is TGTGCCTGGAATCAAGGACTAGCGGGATTTCAAGAGACCCAGTACTTC. Protein sequence: CAWNQGLAGFQETQYF.

The V gene is TRBV28, the J gene TRBJ1-2; D is uncertain. Germline V gene sequence: CDR1 MDHEN, CDR2 SYDVKM. Trimming took 7 bases from V and 3 from J, leaving 12 bases between them. This CDR3 is 13 amino acids long. CDR3 residues: CASTRGSDYGYTF. The CDR3 DNA follows: TGTGCCAGCACTCGAGGGTCTGACTATGGCTACACCTTC.

The J gene is TRBJ2-5, the V gene TRBV11-3; D is unclear. Per the germline V gene, CDR1 is SGHNT and CDR2 is YENEEA. Trimming left V 2 bases short and J 5 bases short, with 9 bases between. The CDR3 is made up of 13 amino acids. The CDR3 reads CASSLTDGETQYF. The CDR3 DNA is TGTGCCAGCAGCTTAACGGACGGGGAGACCCAGTACTTC.

The V call is TRBV28, the J call TRBJ2-7, with TRBD2 matching 7 bases. J lost 6 bases, V lost 2 bases, and 7 bases had no gene match. The V gene's germline CDR1 is MDHEN and CDR2 SYDVKM. CDR3 length equals 14 residues. The CDR3, as DNA: TGTGCCAGCAGTTTACCCCGGGGGGTAGGCGAGCAGTACTTC. This sequence encodes CASSLPRGVGEQYF.

V gene TRBV30 combines with J gene TRBJ1-2, with no clear D. V was cut by 4 bases and J by 8 bases, with 14 bases left in between. The germline V gene has CDR1 GTSNPN and CDR2 SVGIG (reference sequence). This CDR3 is built from 12 residues. The CDR3 protein is CAWTLDSGGYTF. The CDR3 DNA sequence: TGTGCCTGGACCTTAGACTCCGGGGGCTACACCTTC.

V gene TRBV11-3 combines with J gene TRBJ2-5; D gene ambiguous. Germline V gives CDR1 SGHNT, CDR2 YENEEA. The CDR3 consists of 15 residues. The V and J ends lost 2 bases and 3 bases respectively, with 13 bases between them. CDR3 region: CASSLNYGSEETQYF. CDR3 nucleotide sequence: TGTGCCAGCAGCTTAAATTACGGCAGCGAAGAGACCCAGTACTTC.